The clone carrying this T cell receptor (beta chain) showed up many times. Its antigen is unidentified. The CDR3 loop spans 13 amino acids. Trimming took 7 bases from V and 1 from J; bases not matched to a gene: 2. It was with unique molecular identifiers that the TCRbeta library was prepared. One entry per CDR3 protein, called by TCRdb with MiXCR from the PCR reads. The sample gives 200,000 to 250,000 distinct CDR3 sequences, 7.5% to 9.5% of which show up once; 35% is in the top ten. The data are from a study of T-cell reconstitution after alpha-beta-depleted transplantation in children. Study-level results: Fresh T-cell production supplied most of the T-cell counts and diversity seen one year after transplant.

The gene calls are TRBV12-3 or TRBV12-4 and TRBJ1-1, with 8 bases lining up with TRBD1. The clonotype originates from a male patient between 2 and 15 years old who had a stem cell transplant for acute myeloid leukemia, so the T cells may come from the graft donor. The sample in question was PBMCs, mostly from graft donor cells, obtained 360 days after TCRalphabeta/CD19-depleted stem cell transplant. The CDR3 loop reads CASNDRGNTEAFF. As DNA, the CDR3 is TGTGCCAGCAACGACAGGGGGAACACTGAAGCTTTCTTT.